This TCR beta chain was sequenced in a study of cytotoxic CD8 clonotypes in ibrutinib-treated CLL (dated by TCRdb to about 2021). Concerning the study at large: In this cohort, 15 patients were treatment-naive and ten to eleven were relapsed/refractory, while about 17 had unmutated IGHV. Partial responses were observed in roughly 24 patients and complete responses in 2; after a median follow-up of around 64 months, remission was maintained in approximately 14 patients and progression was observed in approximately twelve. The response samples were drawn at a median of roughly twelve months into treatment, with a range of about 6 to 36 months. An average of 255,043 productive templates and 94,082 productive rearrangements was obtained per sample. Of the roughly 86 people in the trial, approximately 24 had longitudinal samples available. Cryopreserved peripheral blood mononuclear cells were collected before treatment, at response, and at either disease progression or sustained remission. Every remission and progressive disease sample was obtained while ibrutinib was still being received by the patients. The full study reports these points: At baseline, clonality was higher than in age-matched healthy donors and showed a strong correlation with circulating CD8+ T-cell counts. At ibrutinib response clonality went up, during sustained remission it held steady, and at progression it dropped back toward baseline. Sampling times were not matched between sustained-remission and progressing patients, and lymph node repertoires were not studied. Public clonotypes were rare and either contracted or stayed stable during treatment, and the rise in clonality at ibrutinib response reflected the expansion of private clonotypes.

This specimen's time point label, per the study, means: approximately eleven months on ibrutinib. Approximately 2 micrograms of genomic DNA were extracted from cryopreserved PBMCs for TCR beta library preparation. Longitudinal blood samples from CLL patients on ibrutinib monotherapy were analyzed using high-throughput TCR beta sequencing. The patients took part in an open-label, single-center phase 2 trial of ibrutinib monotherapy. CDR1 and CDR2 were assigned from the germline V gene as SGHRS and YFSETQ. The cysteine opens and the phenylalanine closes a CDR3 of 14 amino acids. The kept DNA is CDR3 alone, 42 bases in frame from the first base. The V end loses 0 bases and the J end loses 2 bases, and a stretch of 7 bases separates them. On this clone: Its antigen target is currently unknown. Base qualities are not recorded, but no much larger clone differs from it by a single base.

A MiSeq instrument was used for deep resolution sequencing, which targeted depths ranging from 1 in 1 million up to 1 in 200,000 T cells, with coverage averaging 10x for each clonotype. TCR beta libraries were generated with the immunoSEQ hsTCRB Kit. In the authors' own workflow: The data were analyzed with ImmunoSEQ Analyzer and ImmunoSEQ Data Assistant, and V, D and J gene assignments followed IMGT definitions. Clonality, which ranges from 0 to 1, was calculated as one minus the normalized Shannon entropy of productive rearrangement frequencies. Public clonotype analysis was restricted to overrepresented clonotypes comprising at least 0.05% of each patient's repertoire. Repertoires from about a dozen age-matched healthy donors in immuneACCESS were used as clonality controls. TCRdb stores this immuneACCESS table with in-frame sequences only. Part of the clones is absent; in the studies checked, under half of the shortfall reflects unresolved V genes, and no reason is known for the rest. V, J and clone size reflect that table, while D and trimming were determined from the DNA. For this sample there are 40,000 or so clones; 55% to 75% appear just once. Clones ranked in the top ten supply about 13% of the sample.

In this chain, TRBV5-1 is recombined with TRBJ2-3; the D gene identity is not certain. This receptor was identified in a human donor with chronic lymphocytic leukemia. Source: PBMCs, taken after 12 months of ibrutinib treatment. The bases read TGCGCCAGCAGCTTGGACCATTACACAGATACGCAGTATTTT. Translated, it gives CASSLDHYTDTQYF.